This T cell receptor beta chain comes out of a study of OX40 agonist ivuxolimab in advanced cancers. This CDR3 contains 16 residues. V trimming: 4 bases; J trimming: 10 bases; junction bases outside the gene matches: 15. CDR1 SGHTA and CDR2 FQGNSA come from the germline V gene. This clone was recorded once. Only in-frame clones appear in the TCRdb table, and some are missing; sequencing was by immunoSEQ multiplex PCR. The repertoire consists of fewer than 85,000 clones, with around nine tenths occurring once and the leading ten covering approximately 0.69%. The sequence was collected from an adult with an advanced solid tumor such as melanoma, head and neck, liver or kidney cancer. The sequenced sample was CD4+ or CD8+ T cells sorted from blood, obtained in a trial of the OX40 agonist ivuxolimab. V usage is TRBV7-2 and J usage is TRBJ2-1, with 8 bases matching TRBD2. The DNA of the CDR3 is TGTGCCAGCAGCTCATTAGCGGGACCATACTTTTCGGAGCAGTTCTTC. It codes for CASSSLAGPYFSEQFF.